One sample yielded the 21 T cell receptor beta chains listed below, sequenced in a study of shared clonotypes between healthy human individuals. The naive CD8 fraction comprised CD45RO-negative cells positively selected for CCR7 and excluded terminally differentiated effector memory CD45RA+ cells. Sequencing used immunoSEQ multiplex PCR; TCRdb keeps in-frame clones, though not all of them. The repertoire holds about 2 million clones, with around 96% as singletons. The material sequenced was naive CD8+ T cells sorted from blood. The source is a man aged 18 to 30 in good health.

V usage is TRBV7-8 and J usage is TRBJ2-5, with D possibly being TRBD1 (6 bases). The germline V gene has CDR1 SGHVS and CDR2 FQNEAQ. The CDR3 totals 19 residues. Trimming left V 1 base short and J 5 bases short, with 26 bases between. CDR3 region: CASSLGRLGQGISWETQYF. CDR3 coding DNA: TGTGCCAGCAGCTTAGGCAGACTGGGGCAGGGGATAAGCTGGGAGACCCAGTACTTC.

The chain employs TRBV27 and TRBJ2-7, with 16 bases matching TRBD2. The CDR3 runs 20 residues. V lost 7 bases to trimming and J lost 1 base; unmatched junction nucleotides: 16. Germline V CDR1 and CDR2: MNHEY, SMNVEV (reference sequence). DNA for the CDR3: TGTGCCAGCACTCCCCCGCCGGGGACTAGCGGGAGGGTCGAATCCTACGAGCAGTACTTC. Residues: CASTPPPGTSGRVESYEQYF.

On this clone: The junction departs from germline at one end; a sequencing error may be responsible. The CDR3 DNA sequence: TGTGCCCGCAGGGGGGACAGAAGCTACAATGAGCAGTTCTTC. This sequence encodes CARRGDRSYNEQFF. The rearrangement joins TRBV27 to TRBJ2-1; tentatively, D is TRBD1 (7 bases). The CDR3 covers 14 residues. Germline assignment: CDR1 MNHEY and CDR2 SMNVEV (reference sequence).

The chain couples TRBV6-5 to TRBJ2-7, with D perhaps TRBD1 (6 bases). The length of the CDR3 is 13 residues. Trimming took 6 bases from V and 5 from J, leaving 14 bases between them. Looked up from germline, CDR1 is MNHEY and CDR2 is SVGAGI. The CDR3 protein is CASRKQGSDEQYF. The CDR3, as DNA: TGTGCCAGCAGGAAACAGGGAAGCGACGAGCAGTACTTC.

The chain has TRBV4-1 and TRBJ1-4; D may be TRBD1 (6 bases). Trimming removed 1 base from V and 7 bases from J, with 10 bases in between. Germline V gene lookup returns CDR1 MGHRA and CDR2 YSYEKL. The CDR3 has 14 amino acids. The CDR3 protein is CASSQVQGTEKLFF. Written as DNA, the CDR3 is TGCGCCAGCAGCCAAGTGCAGGGGACTGAAAAACTGTTTTTT.

This chain's CDR3 is CASTSPGHPYEQYF. The DNA of the CDR3 is TGTGCCAGCACCTCACCGGGACACCCCTACGAGCAGTACTTC. The gene calls are TRBV5-8 and TRBJ2-7; D possibly corresponds to TRBD1 (6 bases). The germline V and J ends were trimmed by 6 bases and 2 bases, with 15 bases remaining between them. This CDR3 spans 14 amino acids. Germline loops: CDR1 SGHTS, CDR2 YDEGEE.

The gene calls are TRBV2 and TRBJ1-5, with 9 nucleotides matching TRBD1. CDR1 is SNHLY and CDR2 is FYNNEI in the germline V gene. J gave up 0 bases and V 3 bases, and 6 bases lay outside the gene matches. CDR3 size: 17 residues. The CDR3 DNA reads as TGTGCCAGCAGTGATGGGGGACAGGGATATAGCAATCAGCCCCAGCATTTT. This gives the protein CASSDGGQGYSNQPQHF.

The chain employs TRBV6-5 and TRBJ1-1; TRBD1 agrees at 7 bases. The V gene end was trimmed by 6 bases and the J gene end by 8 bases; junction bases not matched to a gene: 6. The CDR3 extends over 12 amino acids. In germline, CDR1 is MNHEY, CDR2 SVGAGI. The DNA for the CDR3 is TGTGCCAGCAGGTCACAGGGGCGAGAAGCTTTCTTT. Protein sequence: CASRSQGREAFF.

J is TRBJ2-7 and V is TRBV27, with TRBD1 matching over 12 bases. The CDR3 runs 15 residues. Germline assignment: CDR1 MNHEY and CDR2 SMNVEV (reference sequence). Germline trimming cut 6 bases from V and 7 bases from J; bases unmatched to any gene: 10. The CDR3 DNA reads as TGTGCCAGCAGCATAGGGACAGGGGGCTGGTGGGAGCAGTACTTC. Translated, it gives CASSIGTGGWWEQYF.

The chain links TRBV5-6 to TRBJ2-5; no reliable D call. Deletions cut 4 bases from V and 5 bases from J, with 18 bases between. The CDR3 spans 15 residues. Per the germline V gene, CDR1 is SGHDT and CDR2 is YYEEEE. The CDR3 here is CASSNRKPRRETQYF. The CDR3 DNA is TGTGCCAGCAGCAACAGAAAGCCCAGAAGGGAGACCCAGTACTTC.

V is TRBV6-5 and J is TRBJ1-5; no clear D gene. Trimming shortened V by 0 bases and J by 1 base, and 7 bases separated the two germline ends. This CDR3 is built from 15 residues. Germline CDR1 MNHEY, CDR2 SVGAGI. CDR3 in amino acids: CASSYSVRSNQPQHF. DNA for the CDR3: TGTGCCAGCAGTTACTCGGTTAGAAGCAATCAGCCCCAGCATTTT.

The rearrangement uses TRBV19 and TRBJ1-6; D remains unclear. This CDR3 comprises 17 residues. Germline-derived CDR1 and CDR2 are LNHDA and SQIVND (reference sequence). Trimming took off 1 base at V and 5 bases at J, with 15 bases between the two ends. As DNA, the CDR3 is TGTGCCAGTAGTATAGGTCACCCGGGTCTCAATAATTCACCCCTCCACTTT. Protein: CASSIGHPGLNNSPLHF.

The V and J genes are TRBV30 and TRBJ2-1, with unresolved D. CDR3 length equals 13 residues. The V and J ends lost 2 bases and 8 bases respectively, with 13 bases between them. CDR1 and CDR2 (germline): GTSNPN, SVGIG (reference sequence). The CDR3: CAWSMSNEYEQFF. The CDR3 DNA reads TGTGCCTGGAGTATGTCGAATGAGTATGAGCAGTTCTTC.

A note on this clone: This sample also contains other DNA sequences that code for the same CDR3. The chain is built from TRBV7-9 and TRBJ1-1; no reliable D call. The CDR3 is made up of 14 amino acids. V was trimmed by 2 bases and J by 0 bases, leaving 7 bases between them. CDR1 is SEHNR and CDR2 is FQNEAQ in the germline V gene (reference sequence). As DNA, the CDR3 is TGTGCCAGCAGCTTAACCGGTCTGAACACTGAAGCTTTCTTT. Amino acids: CASSLTGLNTEAFF. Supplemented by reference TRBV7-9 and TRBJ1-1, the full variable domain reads DTGVSQNPRHKITKRGQNVTFRCDPISEHNRLYWYRQTLGQGPEFLTYFQNEAQLEKSRLLSDRFSAERPKGSFSTLEIQRTEQGDSAMYLCASSLTGLNTEAFFGQGTRLTVV.

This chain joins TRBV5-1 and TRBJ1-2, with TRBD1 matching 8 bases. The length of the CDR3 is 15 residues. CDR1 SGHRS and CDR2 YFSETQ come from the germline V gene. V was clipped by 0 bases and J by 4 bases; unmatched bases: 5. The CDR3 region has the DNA TGCGCCAGCAGCTTGGGGCAGGGGGCGAGCTATGGCTACACCTTC. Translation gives CASSLGQGASYGYTF.

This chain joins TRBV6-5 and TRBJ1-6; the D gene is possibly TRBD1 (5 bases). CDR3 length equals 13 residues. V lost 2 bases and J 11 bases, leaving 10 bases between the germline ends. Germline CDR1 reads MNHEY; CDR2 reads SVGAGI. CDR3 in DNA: TGTGCCAGCAGTTACGCAGGGTGGGCACCCCTCCACTTT. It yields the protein CASSYAGWAPLHF.

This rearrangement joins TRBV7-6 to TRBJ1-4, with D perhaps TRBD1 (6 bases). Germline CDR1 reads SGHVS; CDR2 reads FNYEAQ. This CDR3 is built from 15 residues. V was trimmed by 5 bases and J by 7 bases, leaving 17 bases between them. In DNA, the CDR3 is TGTGCCAGCAGCCCTGGGGGCGGGGGCGGTGAAAAACTGTTTTTT. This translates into CASSPGGGGGEKLFF.

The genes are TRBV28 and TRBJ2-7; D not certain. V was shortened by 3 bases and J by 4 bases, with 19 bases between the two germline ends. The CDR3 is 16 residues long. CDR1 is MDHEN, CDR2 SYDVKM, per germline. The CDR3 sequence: CASSFLIPSPLYEQYF. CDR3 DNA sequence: TGTGCCAGCAGTTTCCTTATACCCTCCCCGTTGTACGAGCAGTACTTC.

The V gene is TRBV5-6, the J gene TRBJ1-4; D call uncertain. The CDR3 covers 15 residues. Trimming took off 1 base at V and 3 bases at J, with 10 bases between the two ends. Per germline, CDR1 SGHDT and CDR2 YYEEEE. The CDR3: CASSLRLRPNEKLFF. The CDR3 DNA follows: TGTGCCAGCAGCTTGCGCTTAAGGCCTAATGAAAAACTGTTTTTT. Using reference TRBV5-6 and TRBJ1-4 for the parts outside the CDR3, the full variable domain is DAGVTQSPTHLIKTRGQQVTLRCSPKSGHDTVSWYQQALGQGPQFIFQYYEEEERQRGNFPDRFSGHQFPNYSSELNVNALLLGDSALYLCASSLRLRPNEKLFFGSGTQLSVL.

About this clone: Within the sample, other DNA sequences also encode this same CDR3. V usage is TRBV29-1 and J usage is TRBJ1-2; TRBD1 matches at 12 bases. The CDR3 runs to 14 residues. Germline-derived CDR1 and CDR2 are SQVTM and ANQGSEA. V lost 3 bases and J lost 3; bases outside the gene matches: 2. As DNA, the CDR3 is TGCAGCGTTGAGGGACAGGGGGCCGACTATGGCTACACCTTC. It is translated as CSVEGQGADYGYTF.

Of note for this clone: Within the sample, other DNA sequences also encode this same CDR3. The DNA of the CDR3 is TGTGCCAGTAGTTTAGCGGGGGGTTACGAGCAGTACTTC. This encodes CASSLAGGYEQYF. V is TRBV19 and J is TRBJ2-7, with 10 positions matching TRBD2. Per germline, CDR1 LNHDA and CDR2 SQIVND (reference sequence). There are 13 residues in the CDR3. Trimming removed 5 bases from V and 4 bases from J; junction bases left unmatched: 2.